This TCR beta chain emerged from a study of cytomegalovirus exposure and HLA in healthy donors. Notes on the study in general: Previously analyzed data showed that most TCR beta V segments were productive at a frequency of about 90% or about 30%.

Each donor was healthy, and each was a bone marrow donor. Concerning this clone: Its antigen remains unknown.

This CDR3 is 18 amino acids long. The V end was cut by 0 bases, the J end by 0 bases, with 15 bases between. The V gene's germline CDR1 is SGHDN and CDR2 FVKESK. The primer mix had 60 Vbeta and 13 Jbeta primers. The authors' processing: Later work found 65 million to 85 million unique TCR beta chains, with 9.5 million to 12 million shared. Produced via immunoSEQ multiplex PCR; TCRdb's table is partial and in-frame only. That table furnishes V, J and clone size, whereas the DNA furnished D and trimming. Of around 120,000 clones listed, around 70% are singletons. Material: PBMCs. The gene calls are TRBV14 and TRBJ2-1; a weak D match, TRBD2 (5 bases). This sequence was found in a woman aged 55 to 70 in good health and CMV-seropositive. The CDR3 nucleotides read TGTGCCAGCAGCCAAGATCTCCTTAGCGATTTCTCCTACAATGAGCAGTTCTTC. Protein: CASSQDLLSDFSYNEQFF.